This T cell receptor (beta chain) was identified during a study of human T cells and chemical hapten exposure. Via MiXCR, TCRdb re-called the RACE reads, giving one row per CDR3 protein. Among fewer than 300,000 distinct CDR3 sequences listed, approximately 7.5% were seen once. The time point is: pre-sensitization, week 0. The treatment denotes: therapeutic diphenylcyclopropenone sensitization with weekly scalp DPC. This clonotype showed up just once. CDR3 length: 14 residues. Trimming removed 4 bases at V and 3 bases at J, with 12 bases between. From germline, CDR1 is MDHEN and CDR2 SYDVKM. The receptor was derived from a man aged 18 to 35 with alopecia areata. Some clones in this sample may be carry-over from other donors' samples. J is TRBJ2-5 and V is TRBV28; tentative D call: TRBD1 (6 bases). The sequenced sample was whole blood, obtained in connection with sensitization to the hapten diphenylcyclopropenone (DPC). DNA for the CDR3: TGTGCCAGCAGTTATAACAACAGGGAAGAGACCCAGTACTTC. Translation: CASSYNNREETQYF.